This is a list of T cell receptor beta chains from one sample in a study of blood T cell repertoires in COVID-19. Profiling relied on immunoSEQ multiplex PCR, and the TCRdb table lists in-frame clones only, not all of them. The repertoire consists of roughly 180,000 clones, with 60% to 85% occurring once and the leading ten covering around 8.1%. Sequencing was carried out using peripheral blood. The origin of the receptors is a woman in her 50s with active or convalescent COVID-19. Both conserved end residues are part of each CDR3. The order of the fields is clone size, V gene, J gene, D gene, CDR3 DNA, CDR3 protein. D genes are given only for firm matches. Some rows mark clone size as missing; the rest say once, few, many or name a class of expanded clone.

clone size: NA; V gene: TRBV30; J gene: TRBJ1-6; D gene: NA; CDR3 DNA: TGTGCCTGGAGTGTAGGATGGGAGTCACCCCTCCACTTT; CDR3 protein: CAWSVGWESPLHF
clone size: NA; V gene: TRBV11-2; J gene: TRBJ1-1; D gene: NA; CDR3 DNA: TGTGCCAGCAGCCGTATCGGCGGCCAAAGGGCTTTCTTT; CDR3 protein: CASSRIGGQRAFF
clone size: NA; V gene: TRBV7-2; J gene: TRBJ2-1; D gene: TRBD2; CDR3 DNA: TGTGCCAGCAGCTCGGGACTAGCGGCCAATGAGCAGTTCTTC; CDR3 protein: CASSSGLAANEQFF
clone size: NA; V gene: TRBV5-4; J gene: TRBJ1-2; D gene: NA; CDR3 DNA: TGTGCCAGCAGCTTGGGACAGGACCTCTGGGGCTACACCTTC; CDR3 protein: CASSLGQDLWGYTF
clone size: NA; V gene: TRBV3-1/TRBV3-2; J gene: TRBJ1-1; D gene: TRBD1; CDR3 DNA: TGTGCCAGCAGCCTCAGAGGACAGGGGGGCACTGAAGCTTTCTTT; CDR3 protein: CASSLRGQGGTEAFF
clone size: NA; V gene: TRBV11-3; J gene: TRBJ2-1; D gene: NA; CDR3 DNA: TGTGCCAGCAGCTTAGGGACAACTACCTACAATGAGCAGTTCTTC; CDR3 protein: CASSLGTTTYNEQFF
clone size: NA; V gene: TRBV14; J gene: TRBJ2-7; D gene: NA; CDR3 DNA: TGTGCCAGCAGCCAAGGTTCCTCCGAGCAGTACTTC; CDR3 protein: CASSQGSSEQYF
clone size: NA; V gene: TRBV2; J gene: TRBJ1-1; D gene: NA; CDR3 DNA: TGTGCCAGCAGCGCAGGGCTTGAGGCCACTGAAGCTTTCTTT; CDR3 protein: CASSAGLEATEAFF
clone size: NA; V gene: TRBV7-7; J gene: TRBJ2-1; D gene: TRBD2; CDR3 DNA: TGTGCTAGCAGCATAAGCTCTCCTGGCGGGGGGTACAATGAGCAGTTCTTC; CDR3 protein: CASSISSPGGGYNEQFF
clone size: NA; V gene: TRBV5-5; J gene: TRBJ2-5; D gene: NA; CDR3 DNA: TGTGCCAGCAGCTTGGATCAGGGGCGGCAGCGCCTCCAAGAGACCCAGTACTTC; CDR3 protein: CASSLDQGRQRLQETQYF
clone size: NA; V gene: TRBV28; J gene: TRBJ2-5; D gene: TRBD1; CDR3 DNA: TGTGCCAGCAGTTTAAATCGACAGGGGAAGACCCAGTACTTC; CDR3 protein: CASSLNRQGKTQYF
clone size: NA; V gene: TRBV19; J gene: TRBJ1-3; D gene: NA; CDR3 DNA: TGTGCCAGTAGTATAATCGGAGCCTCTGGAAACACCATATATTTT; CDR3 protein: CASSIIGASGNTIYF
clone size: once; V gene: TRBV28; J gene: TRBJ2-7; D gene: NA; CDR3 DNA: TGTGCCAGCAGTTTATCTGCGGGGAGGCTCTACGAGCAGTACTTC; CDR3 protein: CASSLSAGRLYEQYF
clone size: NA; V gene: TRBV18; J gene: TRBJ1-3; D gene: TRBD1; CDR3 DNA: TGTGCCAGCTCACCGGGGAGACAGGGAGGAAACACCATATATTTT; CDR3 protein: CASSPGRQGGNTIYF
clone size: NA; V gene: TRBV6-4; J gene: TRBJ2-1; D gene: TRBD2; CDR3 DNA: TGTGCCAGCAGTCCGACTAGCGGGGAATACAATGAGCAGTTCTTC; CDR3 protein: CASSPTSGEYNEQFF
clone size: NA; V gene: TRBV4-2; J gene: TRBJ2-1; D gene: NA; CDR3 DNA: TGTGCCAGCAGCCAAGATGTCAAGCGAGAGCAGTTCTTC; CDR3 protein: CASSQDVKREQFF
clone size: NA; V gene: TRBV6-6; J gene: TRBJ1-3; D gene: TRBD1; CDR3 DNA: TGTGCCAGCAGTTCCGGGACAGCCTCTGGAAACACCATATATTTT; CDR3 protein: CASSSGTASGNTIYF
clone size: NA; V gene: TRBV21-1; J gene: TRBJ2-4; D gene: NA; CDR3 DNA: TGTGCCAGCAGGACGGACAGTCCCCCAGCCAAAAACATTCAGTACTTC; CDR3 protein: CASRTDSPPAKNIQYF
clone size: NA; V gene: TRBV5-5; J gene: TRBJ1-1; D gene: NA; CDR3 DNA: TGTGCCAGCGGAACGGGACAGAACACTGAAGCTTTCTTT; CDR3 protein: CASGTGQNTEAFF
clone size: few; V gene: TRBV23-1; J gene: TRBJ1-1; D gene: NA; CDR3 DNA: TGCGCCAGCAGTCAACAGGGCTGGAACACTGAAGCTTTCTTT; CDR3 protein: CASSQQGWNTEAFF
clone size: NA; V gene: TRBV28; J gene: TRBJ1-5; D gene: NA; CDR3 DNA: TGTGCCAGCAGACCTCATGGACTCAATAGCAATCAGCCCCAGCATTTT; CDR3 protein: CASRPHGLNSNQPQHF
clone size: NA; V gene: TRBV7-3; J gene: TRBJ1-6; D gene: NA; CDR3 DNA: TGTGCCAGCAGCGTAGGAGGGAGCTCCTATAATTCACCCCTCCACTTT; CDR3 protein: CASSVGGSSYNSPLHF
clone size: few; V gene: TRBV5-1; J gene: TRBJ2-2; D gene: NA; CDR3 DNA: TGCGCCAGCGGGTGGACAGCGAACACCGGGGAGCTGTTTTTT; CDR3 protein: CASGWTANTGELFF
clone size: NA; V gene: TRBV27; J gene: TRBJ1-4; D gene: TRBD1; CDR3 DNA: TGTGCCAGCAGAGGGAGGGACAGGGCTTGGGAAAAACTGTTTTTT; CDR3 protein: CASRGRDRAWEKLFF
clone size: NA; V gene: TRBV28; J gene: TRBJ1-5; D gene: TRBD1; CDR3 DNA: TGTGCCAGCAGAACACCCGGGACAGGGGAAGGAGGCCAGCCCCAGCATTTT; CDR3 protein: CASRTPGTGEGGQPQHF
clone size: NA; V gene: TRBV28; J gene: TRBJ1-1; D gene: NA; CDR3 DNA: TGTGCCAGCACCCGGGGCGCGTCGGGGAGGACTGAAGCTTTCTTT; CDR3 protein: CASTRGASGRTEAFF
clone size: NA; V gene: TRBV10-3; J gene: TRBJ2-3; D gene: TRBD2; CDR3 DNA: TGTGCCACCTGGACTAGCGTTAACACAGATACGCAGTATTTT; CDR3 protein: CATWTSVNTDTQYF
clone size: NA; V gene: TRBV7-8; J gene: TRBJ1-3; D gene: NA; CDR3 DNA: TGTGCCAGCAGCTTAGGATTTCGGGGGAGAGTGGGAAACACCATATATTTT; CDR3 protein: CASSLGFRGRVGNTIYF
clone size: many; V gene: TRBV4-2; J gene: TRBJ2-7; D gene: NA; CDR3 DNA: TGTGCCAGCAGCCAAGGGGCTACAGGGCCCTACGAGCAGTACTTC; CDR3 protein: CASSQGATGPYEQYF
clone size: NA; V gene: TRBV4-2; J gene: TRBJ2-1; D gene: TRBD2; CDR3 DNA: TGTGCCAGCAGCCAAGTAAAGTCTAGCGGGAGGTTCGACAATGAGCAGTTCTTC; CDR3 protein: CASSQVKSSGRFDNEQFF
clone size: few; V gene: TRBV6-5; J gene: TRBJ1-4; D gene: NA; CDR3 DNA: TGTGCCAGCAGAAGGACAACAACTAATGAAAAACTGTTTTTT; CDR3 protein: CASRRTTTNEKLFF
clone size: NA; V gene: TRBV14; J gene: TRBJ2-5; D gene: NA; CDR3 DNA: TGTGCCAGCAGCCATATTCAAGAGACCCAGTACTTC; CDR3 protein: CASSHIQETQYF
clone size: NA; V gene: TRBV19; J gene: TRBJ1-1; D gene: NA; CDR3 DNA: TGTGCCAGTAGACCACCGTGGGCAGGGGATTCCTTAGCTTTCTTT; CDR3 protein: CASRPPWAGDSLAFF
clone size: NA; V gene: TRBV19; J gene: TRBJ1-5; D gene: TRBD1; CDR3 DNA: TGTGCCAGTACCGGGACAGGGGGTGTCGGCAATCAGCCCCAGCATTTT; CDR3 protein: CASTGTGGVGNQPQHF
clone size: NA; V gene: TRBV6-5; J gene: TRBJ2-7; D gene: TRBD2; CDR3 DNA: TGTGCCAGCAGTTACCCTGCCGGGGGGATTTACGAGCAGTACTTC; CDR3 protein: CASSYPAGGIYEQYF
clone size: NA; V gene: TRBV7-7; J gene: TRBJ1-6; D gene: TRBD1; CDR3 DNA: TGTGCTAGCAGCTTAGCGCGGACAGGGGGGATAGGATCCTATAATTCACCCCTCCACTTT; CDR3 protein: CASSLARTGGIGSYNSPLHF
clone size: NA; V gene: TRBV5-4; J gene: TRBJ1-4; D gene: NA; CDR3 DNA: TGTGCCAGCAGCTTTAACAGCAATGAAAAACTGTTTTTT; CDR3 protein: CASSFNSNEKLFF
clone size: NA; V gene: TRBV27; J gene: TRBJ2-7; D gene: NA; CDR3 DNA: TGTGCCAGCAGTCCCATGGGAGTGGTATCCCGCCACGAGCAGTACTTC; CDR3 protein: CASSPMGVVSRHEQYF
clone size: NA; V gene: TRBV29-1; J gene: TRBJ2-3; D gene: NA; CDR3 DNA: TGCAGCGTTGAAGAGGGGCAAGGAGTTACGCAGTATTTT; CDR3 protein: CSVEEGQGVTQYF
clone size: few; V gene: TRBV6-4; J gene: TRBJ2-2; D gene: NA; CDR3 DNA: TGTGCCAGCAGTGACAACGGCGGGGAGCTGTTTTTT; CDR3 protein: CASSDNGGELFF
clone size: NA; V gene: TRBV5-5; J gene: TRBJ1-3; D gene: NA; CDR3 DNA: TGTGCCAGCAGCCCAGGACAAAATCGAAACACCATATATTTT; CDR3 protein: CASSPGQNRNTIYF
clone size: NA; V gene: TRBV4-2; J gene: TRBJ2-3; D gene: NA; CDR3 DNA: TGTGCCAGCAGCCAGGCGACTAGTACAGATACGCAGTATTTT; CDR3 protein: CASSQATSTDTQYF
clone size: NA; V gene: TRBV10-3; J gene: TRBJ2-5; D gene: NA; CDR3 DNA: TGTGCCATCAGTGAGGGCAGCAGGGAGACCCAGTACTTC; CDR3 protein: CAISEGSRETQYF
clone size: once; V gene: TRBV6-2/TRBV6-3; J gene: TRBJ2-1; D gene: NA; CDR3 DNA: TGTGCCAGCAGTCGGGGTTTCAGGGGTGAGCAGTTCTTC; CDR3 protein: CASSRGFRGEQFF
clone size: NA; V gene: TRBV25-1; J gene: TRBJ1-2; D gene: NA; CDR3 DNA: TGTGCCAGCAGTGGGGGGCGGGTCCCCGGTGGCTACACCTTC; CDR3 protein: CASSGGRVPGGYTF
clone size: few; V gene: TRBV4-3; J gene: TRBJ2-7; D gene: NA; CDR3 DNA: TGCGCCAGCAGCCCCGGGACATCAGCCTACGAGCAGTACTTC; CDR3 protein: CASSPGTSAYEQYF
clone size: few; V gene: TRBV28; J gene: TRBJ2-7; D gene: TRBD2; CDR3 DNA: TGTGCCAGCAGCCCGCGGGGGGAAGCGTCCTACGAGCAGTACTTC; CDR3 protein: CASSPRGEASYEQYF
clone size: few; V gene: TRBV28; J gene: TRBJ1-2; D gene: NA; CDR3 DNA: TGTGCCAGCAGCCCCTCGACAGGCCTCTATGGCTACACCTTC; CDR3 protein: CASSPSTGLYGYTF
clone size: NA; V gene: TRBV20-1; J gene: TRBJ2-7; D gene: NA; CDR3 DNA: TGCAGTGCTACCGTCTACGAGCAGTACTTC; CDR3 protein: CSATVYEQYF
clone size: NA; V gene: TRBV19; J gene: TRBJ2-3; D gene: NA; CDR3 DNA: TGTGCCAGTAGTATAAGCGGATCGGCGGATACGCAGTATTTT; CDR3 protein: CASSISGSADTQYF
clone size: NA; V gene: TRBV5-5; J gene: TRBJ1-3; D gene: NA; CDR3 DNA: TGTGCCAGCAGCTACAGGGAGAGCGGCAGAAACACCATATATTTT; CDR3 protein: CASSYRESGRNTIYF
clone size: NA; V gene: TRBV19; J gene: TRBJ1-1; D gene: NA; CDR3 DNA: TGTGCCAGTATGTCTCCAGGGCTGAACACTGAAGCTTTCTTT; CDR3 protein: CASMSPGLNTEAFF
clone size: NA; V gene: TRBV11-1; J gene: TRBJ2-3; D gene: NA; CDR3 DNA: TGTGCCAGCAGCTTAGCGAGTGATACGCAGTATTTT; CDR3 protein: CASSLASDTQYF
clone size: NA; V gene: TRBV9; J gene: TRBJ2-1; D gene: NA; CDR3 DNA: TGTGCCAGCAGCGTAACCGGGGACTCCTACAATGAGCAGTTCTTC; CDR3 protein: CASSVTGDSYNEQFF